The T cell receptor beta chain under discussion was sequenced for a study of patients with pleural tuberculosis (dated by TCRdb to the mid-2010s). Instrument used: Illumina Genome Analyzer IIx. TCRdb's own reprocessing of the public reads used fastp at Q25 and MiXCR and kept productive beta chains. Here each entry gathers all rows of one CDR3 protein and keeps the most common genes and DNA. In all, the sample holds around 49,000 distinct CDR3 sequences, and around 6.7% of those were seen once. Clones ranked in the top ten supply around 15% of the sample. Trimming takes 6 bases off V and 3 bases off J; junction bases not matched to a gene: 8. CDR1 and CDR2, per the germline V gene (reference sequence), are DFQATT and SNEGSKA. Counted from cysteine to phenylalanine, this CDR3 has 14 amino acids. The CDR3 DNA has 42 bases and is translated from base 1. This clonotype has a count of ten or more. It has no known antigen specificity. No clone much larger than this one lies a single base away; base qualities are absent.

The chain links TRBV20-1 with TRBJ2-3, and TRBD2 aligns with 8 junction nucleotides. The receptor's source is a human donor with pleural tuberculosis. The DNA is as follows: TGCAGTGCGAGGGTTAGCGGGAATACAGATACGCAGTATTTT. Translated, it gives CSARVSGNTDTQYF.